This is a list of T cell receptor beta chains from one sample in a study of regulatory T cells in long-lasting Graves disease. TCRdb fed the multiplex PCR reads into MiXCR, producing one record per CDR3 protein. The sample yields 500,000 to 800,000 distinct CDR3 sequences, about 30% seen once. The sample in question was peripheral blood mononuclear cells (PBMCs), obtained when the disease was refractory, from a patient treated with antithyroid drugs. These receptors were collected from a female donor with Graves disease. The CDR3 runs from the conserved cysteine through the conserved F or W. The D gene is left open where the match is weak. Size values are once, few and many counts, or a class for expanded clones, and some rows have none.

clone_size j_call d_call v_call cdr3_aa cdr3_nt
NA TRBJ1-3 NA TRBV7-9 CASSPGQASGNTIYF TGTGCCAGCAGCCCTGGCCAGGCCTCTGGAAACACCATATATTTT
NA TRBJ2-1 NA TRBV12-3/TRBV12-4 CASSQLTSSNEQFF TGTGCCAGCAGCCAACTTACTAGCAGCAATGAGCAGTTCTTC
many TRBJ2-7 NA TRBV20-1 CSARAAYEQYF TGCAGTGCTAGAGCGGCGTACGAGCAGTACTTC
many TRBJ2-3 NA TRBV28 CASSLDTQYF TGTGCCAGCAGTTTAGATACGCAGTATTTT
NA TRBJ2-3 TRBD2 TRBV12-3/TRBV12-4 CASTALAGGVDTQYF TGTGCCAGCACTGCACTTGCGGGAGGGGTAGATACGCAGTATTTT
few TRBJ1-1 NA TRBV30 CAWSVSGGAEAFF TGTGCCTGGAGTGTATCGGGAGGGGCTGAAGCTTTCTTT
many TRBJ1-2 TRBD1 TRBV6-5 CASSSTGPYGYTF TGTGCCAGCAGTTCGACAGGGCCCTATGGCTACACCTTC
NA TRBJ1-1 NA TRBV29-1 CSVLPVRNTEAFF TGCAGCGTTCTTCCTGTGAGGAACACTGAAGCTTTCTTT
NA TRBJ2-5 NA TRBV20-1 CSASSPTGRARKLETQYF TGCAGTGCTAGCTCCCCGACGGGTAGGGCGCGGAAGCTTGAGACCCAGTACTTC
few TRBJ2-7 NA TRBV14 CASSFRLGPYEQYF TGTGCCAGCAGCTTCCGACTGGGCCCCTACGAGCAGTACTTC
NA TRBJ1-2 NA TRBV30 CAWSPGDGYTF TGTGCCTGGAGTCCGGGGGATGGCTACACCTTC
many TRBJ2-5 TRBD2 TRBV7-9 CASSLEGASGMWTQYF TGTGCCAGCAGCTTAGAGGGGGCTAGCGGGATGTGGACCCAGTACTTC
NA TRBJ1-1 NA TRBV18 CASSRGGMGNTEAFF TGTGCCAGCTCACGTGGGGGGATGGGGAACACTGAAGCTTTCTTT
NA TRBJ2-7 TRBD2 TRBV20-1 CSARDRTSGYEQYF TGCAGTGCTAGAGACAGGACTAGCGGGTACGAGCAGTACTTC
few TRBJ2-2 TRBD2 TRBV11-2 CASSFGLAGEGPGELFF TGTGCCAGCAGCTTTGGACTAGCGGGAGAAGGTCCAGGGGAGCTGTTTTTT
many TRBJ1-6 NA TRBV27 CASRTVNSPLHF TGTGCCAGCAGGACGGTCAATTCACCCCTCCACTTT
many TRBJ1-1 NA TRBV5-1 CASKSQELNTEAFF TGCGCCAGCAAGTCTCAGGAACTGAACACTGAAGCTTTCTTT
NA TRBJ2-7 TRBD1 TRBV9 CASSVAQGSSYEQYF TGTGCCAGCAGCGTAGCACAGGGGAGCTCCTACGAGCAGTACTTC
few TRBJ2-5 NA TRBV6-1 CASSVYYRVQETQYF TGTGCCAGCAGTGTTTATTACAGGGTACAAGAGACCCAGTACTTC
NA TRBJ2-1 NA TRBV20-1 CSATDSGSNSNEQFF TGCAGTGCTACGGACTCCGGGTCGAATTCCAATGAGCAGTTCTTC